This TCR beta chain was identified in a study of blood T cells in healthy people across ages. Study-wide results and caveats: Older individuals had lower TCR beta diversity per million T cells (the decline was roughly linear).

A second PCR, run for roughly 7 to 12 cycles, used a sample-barcoded 5' primer plus a J-beta primer mix. A template-switch adaptor that had 12 random nucleotides put a tag on each cDNA molecule. TCRdb reprocessed the 5' RACE reads with MiXCR, giving one entry per CDR3 protein. The sample records roughly 700,000 distinct CDR3 sequences, more than 40% being singletons. Trimming left V 3 bases short and J 9 bases short, with 18 bases between. This CDR3 has 15 residues. Note on this clonotype: Its antigen remains unidentified.

This rearrangement joins TRBV12-3 or TRBV12-4 to TRBJ2-1; D possibly corresponds to TRBD2 (5 bases). This clonotype originated in a woman aged 60-75 years in good health. Sequencing input: blood. In DNA, the CDR3 is TGTGCCAGCAGTTTCTTCACTAGTGGGAGAGTTGAGCAGTTCTTC. Its protein product is CASSFFTSGRVEQFF.